These T cell receptor beta chains were read from a single sample in a study of OX40 agonist ivuxolimab in advanced cancers. Method: immunoSEQ multiplex PCR; TCRdb's copy keeps in-frame clones and lacks some. The table lists about 95,000 clones, 70% to 90% of them singletons. This specimen consisted of CD4+ or CD8+ T cells sorted from blood, obtained in a trial of the OX40 agonist ivuxolimab. The receptors derive from an adult with an advanced solid tumor such as melanoma, head and neck, liver or kidney cancer. CDR3s include the opening cysteine and the closing phenylalanine or tryptophan. The order of the fields is D gene, J gene, V gene, clone size, CDR3 protein, CDR3 DNA. A D gene is named only where the DNA matches it firmly. The size of a clone is reported for some rows only, either as once, few or many, or as a class for expanded clones.

TRBD1,TRBJ1-2,TRBV2,NA,CASRAPGQGASGYTF,TGTGCCAGCAGGGCTCCGGGACAGGGGGCTTCTGGCTACACCTTC
TRBD2,TRBJ2-7,TRBV11-3,NA,CASSLTSGSSYEQYF,TGTGCCAGCAGCTTAACTAGCGGGAGCTCCTACGAGCAGTACTTC
TRBD2,TRBJ2-1,TRBV11-2,NA,CASSYGTSAYNEQFF,TGTGCCAGCAGCTACGGGACTAGCGCATACAATGAGCAGTTCTTC
NA,TRBJ2-1,TRBV7-2,once,CASSLATSLNEQFF,TGTGCCAGCAGCTTAGCGACTTCCCTCAATGAGCAGTTCTTC
NA,TRBJ2-4,TRBV7-6,NA,CASSLALGRGNIQYF,TGTGCCAGCAGCTTAGCGCTCGGCAGGGGCAACATTCAGTACTTC
TRBD2,TRBJ2-7,TRBV6-1,NA,CASSEILAGLSYEQYF,TGTGCCAGCAGTGAAATCCTAGCGGGATTGTCCTACGAGCAGTACTTC
NA,TRBJ2-7,TRBV12-2,NA,CASRLGGSLIAYEQYF,TGTGCAAGTCGCTTAGGGGGATCCCTTATAGCCTACGAGCAGTACTTC
TRBD2,TRBJ2-1,TRBV11-2,NA,CASSFSGTSGRAKDEQFF,TGTGCCAGCAGCTTTAGCGGGACTAGCGGGAGGGCCAAGGATGAGCAGTTCTTC
TRBD2,TRBJ2-1,TRBV6-5,NA,CASRGGLAGDEQFF,TGTGCCAGCAGAGGGGGACTAGCGGGAGATGAGCAGTTCTTC
TRBD2,TRBJ2-1,TRBV14,NA,CASSRASGHLGNEQFF,TGTGCCAGCAGCCGGGCTAGCGGCCACTTGGGCAATGAGCAGTTCTTC
NA,TRBJ1-1,TRBV7-2,NA,CASSSYNSEAFF,TGTGCCAGCAGCTCTTATAATTCTGAAGCTTTCTTT
NA,TRBJ2-2,TRBV28,NA,CASSKRGPNTGELFF,TGTGCCAGCAGTAAAAGGGGCCCGAACACCGGGGAGCTGTTTTTT
TRBD2,TRBJ2-7,TRBV14,NA,CASSHWTSGYEQYF,TGTGCCAGCAGCCACTGGACTAGCGGTTACGAGCAGTACTTC
NA,TRBJ2-7,TRBV15,NA,CATSRRRNTGEQYF,TGTGCCACCAGCAGACGAAGAAATACGGGCGAGCAGTACTTC
NA,TRBJ1-2,TRBV10-3,NA,CAINLFGANGYGYTF,TGTGCCATCAATCTTTTTGGAGCCAACGGCTATGGCTACACCTTC
NA,TRBJ2-7,TRBV11-3,few,CASSRDYEQYF,TGTGCCAGCAGCAGGGATTACGAGCAGTACTTC
TRBD2,TRBJ2-3,TRBV11-2,NA,CASSRGRASTDTQYF,TGTGCCAGCAGCCGCGGGAGGGCTAGCACAGATACGCAGTATTTT
NA,TRBJ2-7,TRBV14,NA,CASSLSTGRSYEQYF,TGTGCCAGCAGCCTCTCAACAGGGCGCTCCTACGAGCAGTACTTC
TRBD2,TRBJ2-5,TRBV18,NA,CASSPYSGLAGNKETQYF,TGTGCCAGCTCACCATACTCGGGACTAGCGGGAAATAAAGAGACCCAGTACTTC
NA,TRBJ2-3,TRBV29-1,NA,CSVDQGYVTDTQYF,TGCAGCGTTGATCAGGGGTATGTCACAGATACGCAGTATTTT
TRBD1,TRBJ2-5,TRBV28,NA,CASSYGDRETQYF,TGTGCCAGCAGTTATGGGGACAGAGAGACCCAGTACTTC
TRBD2,TRBJ2-1,TRBV9,NA,CASSSLAGGEQFF,TGTGCCAGCAGCTCTCTAGCGGGAGGTGAGCAGTTCTTC
NA,TRBJ2-7,TRBV19,NA,CASSAQLGGEQYF,TGTGCCAGTAGTGCTCAGCTAGGGGGGGAGCAGTACTTC
TRBD2,TRBJ2-7,TRBV6-4,NA,CASSGLLAGGPVYEQYF,TGTGCCAGCAGCGGACTACTAGCGGGAGGGCCAGTCTACGAGCAGTACTTC
TRBD1,TRBJ1-5,TRBV5-6,NA,CASSLGSPGTGNQPQHF,TGTGCCAGCAGCTTAGGGTCCCCCGGGACAGGGAATCAGCCCCAGCATTTT
TRBD2,TRBJ2-7,TRBV19,once,CASSTQAGGKYEQYF,TGTGCCAGTAGTACTCAAGCGGGAGGGAAGTACGAGCAGTACTTC
NA,TRBJ1-1,TRBV9,NA,CASSVEGENTEAFF,TGTGCCAGCAGCGTAGAAGGGGAGAACACTGAAGCTTTCTTT
TRBD1,TRBJ1-6,TRBV7-9,NA,CASTLGQDNSPLHF,TGTGCCAGCACCCTGGGACAGGATAATTCACCCCTCCACTTT
NA,TRBJ2-2,TRBV28,NA,CASSLSLGGGTGELFF,TGTGCCAGCAGTTTATCCTTAGGGGGAGGGACCGGGGAGCTGTTTTTT
NA,TRBJ1-1,TRBV5-1,NA,CASSLVAGTTEAFF,TGCGCCAGCAGCTTGGTTGCAGGGACCACTGAAGCTTTCTTT
NA,TRBJ2-3,TRBV27,once,CASSSTDTQYF,TGTGCCAGCAGTTCCACAGATACGCAGTATTTT
NA,TRBJ2-7,TRBV6-5,NA,CASSYSTTGYEQYF,TGTGCCAGCAGTTACTCGACAACTGGCTACGAGCAGTACTTC
NA,TRBJ2-2,TRBV4-1,once,CASSQGLRRVAAGELFF,TGCGCCAGCAGCCAAGGACTGCGCAGGGTGGCGGCCGGGGAGCTGTTTTTT
TRBD1,TRBJ1-1,TRBV6-1,NA,CASSVDRGRVTEAFF,TGTGCCAGCAGTGTTGACAGGGGGCGTGTCACTGAAGCTTTCTTT
NA,TRBJ2-5,TRBV7-2,NA,CASSSYERKETQYF,TGTGCCAGCAGCTCATACGAACGGAAAGAGACCCAGTACTTC
TRBD2,TRBJ2-1,TRBV6-5,NA,CASRPRTSGYNEQFF,TGTGCCAGCAGACCGAGGACTAGCGGATACAATGAGCAGTTCTTC
NA,TRBJ2-7,TRBV4-3,NA,CASSHGTGRFEQYF,TGCGCCAGCAGCCACGGTACCGGAAGATTCGAGCAGTACTTC
TRBD1,TRBJ1-3,TRBV7-2,NA,CASRDRAGNTIYF,TGTGCCAGCAGAGACAGGGCTGGAAACACCATATATTTT
NA,TRBJ2-7,TRBV2,NA,CAAYNVAIYEQYF,TGTGCCGCCTATAACGTAGCCATCTACGAGCAGTACTTC
NA,TRBJ2-6,TRBV10-3,NA,CAISDSAGANVLTF,TGTGCCATCAGCGATAGTGCTGGGGCCAACGTCCTGACTTTC
NA,TRBJ2-7,TRBV5-4,NA,CAIVAIAPSGSYEQYF,TGTGCCATCGTGGCCATCGCACCCTCTGGCTCCTACGAGCAGTACTTC
NA,TRBJ2-2,TRBV27,NA,CASREGVWTGELFF,TGTGCCAGCAGGGAGGGAGTCTGGACCGGGGAGCTGTTTTTT
NA,TRBJ1-1,TRBV7-3,few,CASSLQGPSMNTEAFF,TGTGCCAGCAGCCTCCAGGGACCCTCAATGAACACTGAAGCTTTCTTT
TRBD2,TRBJ2-3,TRBV19,NA,CASSNSGRAKDTQYF,TGTGCCAGTAGTAACAGCGGGAGGGCCAAAGATACGCAGTATTTT
NA,TRBJ1-1,TRBV14,NA,CASSQSRNTEAFF,TGTGCCAGCAGCCAAAGCAGGAACACTGAAGCTTTCTTT
TRBD1,TRBJ2-3,TRBV7-3,NA,CASSLPTGGTDTQYF,TGTGCCAGCAGCTTACCAACAGGGGGCACAGATACGCAGTATTTT
TRBD2,TRBJ2-1,TRBV30,NA,CAWSGYSGSSSYNEQFF,TGTGCCTGGAGTGGGTATAGCGGGAGCAGCTCCTACAATGAGCAGTTCTTC
NA,TRBJ2-7,TRBV7-6,NA,CASSPTTNLLYEQYF,TGTGCCAGCAGCCCGACTACCAACCTTCTCTACGAGCAGTACTTC
NA,TRBJ2-7,TRBV11-2,NA,CASSPTGVLVEQYF,TGTGCCAGCAGTCCGACAGGTGTTCTGGTCGAGCAGTACTTC